Listed below are T cell receptor beta chains from one sample, sequenced in a study of OX40 agonist ivuxolimab in advanced cancers. Generated by immunoSEQ multiplex PCR, the TCRdb table keeps only in-frame clones and is missing some. The sample carries 20,000 or so clones, roughly 80% recorded once. The material sequenced was CD4+ or CD8+ T cells sorted from blood, taken in a trial of the OX40 agonist ivuxolimab. These receptors were obtained from an adult with an advanced solid tumor such as melanoma, head and neck, liver or kidney cancer. CDR3s include the opening cysteine and the closing phenylalanine or tryptophan. A D gene is named only where the DNA matches it firmly. Only part of the rows carry a size: once, few, many, or a class if the clone is expanded.

- | TRBJ2-5 | TRBV5-4 | - | CASSWGETRETQYF | TGTGCCAGCAGCTGGGGTGAAACCAGAGAGACCCAGTACTTC
TRBD1 | TRBJ2-7 | TRBV7-9 | - | CASSSGTGRTGSEQYF | TGTGCCAGCAGCTCCGGGACAGGTAGAACAGGAAGCGAGCAGTACTTC
TRBD1 | TRBJ2-7 | TRBV7-9 | few | CASSQTGTGYYEQYF | TGTGCCAGCAGCCAGACCGGGACAGGGTACTACGAGCAGTACTTC
- | TRBJ2-1 | TRBV7-2 | - | CATGASYNEQFF | TGTGCCACCGGCGCCTCCTACAATGAGCAGTTCTTC
TRBD1 | TRBJ1-6 | TRBV28 | few | CASSFVTGEDSPLHF | TGTGCCAGCAGTTTTGTGACAGGGGAGGATTCACCCCTCCACTTT
- | TRBJ2-1 | TRBV27 | - | CASSTRRDPLHNEQFF | TGTGCCAGCAGTACTAGGCGGGATCCCTTACACAATGAGCAGTTCTTC
- | TRBJ2-1 | TRBV4-1 | once | CASSSQTSAEQFF | TGCGCCAGCAGCTCCCAAACTAGTGCTGAGCAGTTCTTC
TRBD2 | TRBJ2-7 | TRBV7-7 | - | CASSPEGLYDEQYF | TGTGCCAGCAGCCCAGAGGGACTATACGACGAGCAGTACTTC
TRBD1 | TRBJ1-2 | TRBV28 | - | CASSILTGPGHYTF | TGTGCCAGCAGTATCCTGACAGGGCCGGGCCATTACACCTTC
- | TRBJ2-1 | TRBV27 | - | CASSFSYNEQFF | TGTGCCAGCAGTTTTTCATACAATGAGCAGTTCTTC
TRBD1 | TRBJ2-7 | TRBV11-3 | - | CASSSTGPGGGYEQYF | TGTGCCAGCAGCAGTACTGGGCCAGGGGGCGGGTACGAGCAGTACTTC
- | TRBJ1-1 | TRBV7-3 | - | CASSLNPASTEAFF | TGTGCCAGCAGCTTAAATCCAGCCAGCACTGAAGCTTTCTTT
- | TRBJ1-1 | TRBV10-3 | - | CAISESRGVRTEAFF | TGTGCCATCAGTGAGTCGCGGGGCGTAAGGACTGAAGCTTTCTTT
- | TRBJ1-5 | TRBV18 | few | CASSRGPGGNQPQHF | TGTGCCAGCTCACGGGGACCCGGAGGGAATCAGCCCCAGCATTTT
- | TRBJ2-7 | TRBV5-1 | - | CASSQGGAVDEQYF | TGCGCCAGCAGCCAGGGGGGGGCTGTGGACGAGCAGTACTTC
TRBD1 | TRBJ2-5 | TRBV7-6 | - | CASSRDRVETQYF | TGTGCCAGCAGCCGAGACAGGGTTGAGACCCAGTACTTC
TRBD1 | TRBJ1-1 | TRBV7-8 | - | CASSLKGAVNTEAFF | TGTGCCAGCAGCTTAAAGGGGGCTGTGAACACTGAAGCTTTCTTT
TRBD2 | TRBJ2-2 | TRBV5-5 | - | CASQGAGEDTGELFF | TGTGCCTCCCAGGGCGCGGGGGAAGACACCGGGGAGCTGTTTTTT
TRBD1 | TRBJ1-4 | TRBV5-8 | - | CASSLRTGGGEKLFF | TGTGCCAGCAGCTTGCGAACAGGGGGAGGTGAAAAACTGTTTTTT
TRBD2 | TRBJ2-1 | TRBV11-2 | - | CASSLDLNLAGGLYNEQFF | TGTGCCAGCAGCTTAGATCTAAACCTAGCGGGGGGCCTCTACAATGAGCAGTTCTTC
- | TRBJ2-7 | TRBV27 | few | CASSVTPFYEQYF | TGTGCCAGCAGCGTTACACCGTTCTACGAGCAGTACTTC
TRBD1 | TRBJ2-5 | TRBV7-3 | - | CASSTGQGAPQETQYF | TGTGCCAGCAGCACCGGACAGGGGGCCCCACAAGAGACCCAGTACTTC
- | TRBJ1-5 | TRBV10-3 | few | CAISEYQGFQPQHF | TGTGCCATCAGTGAGTATCAGGGGTTTCAGCCCCAGCATTTT
- | TRBJ2-7 | TRBV28 | - | CASSFGASKHYEQYF | TGTGCCAGCAGTTTTGGGGCTAGCAAACATTACGAGCAGTACTTC